This T cell receptor beta chain was sequenced during a study of T cells in Graves' hyperthyroidism and ophthalmopathy. Study results and caveats: Blood held most thyroid clonotypes expanded above 0.001 frequency.

Lactation, pregnancy, other autoimmune disease or uncontrolled infection led to exclusion of patients. Diagnostic assessment was based on clinical symptoms, serum thyroxine and TRAb, thyroid ultrasound and orbital computed tomography. The TCR beta CDR3 regions underwent amplification using RNA transcripts as the source. HTBI primers were employed in a first-round RT-PCR of the TCR CDR3. MiXCR, applied by TCRdb to the multiplex PCR reads, yields one record per CDR3 protein. Of around 520,000 distinct CDR3 sequences detected, 14% appear once; the ten largest clones hold under 20%. In this sample, this clonotype turned up many times. Its target is not known. Trimming stripped 4 bases from V and 0 bases from J, with 4 bases between. This CDR3 comprises 13 residues. Germline V gene sequence: CDR1 LGHDT, CDR2 YNNKEL (reference sequence).

This TCR was sampled from a woman aged 18-35 years with Graves' hyperthyroidism. The V gene is TRBV3-1, the J gene TRBJ2-4; D is undetermined. The sample was blood. This CDR3 is CASSPLAKNIQYF. The DNA of the CDR3 is TGTGCCAGCAGCCCGCTAGCCAAAAACATTCAGTACTTC.